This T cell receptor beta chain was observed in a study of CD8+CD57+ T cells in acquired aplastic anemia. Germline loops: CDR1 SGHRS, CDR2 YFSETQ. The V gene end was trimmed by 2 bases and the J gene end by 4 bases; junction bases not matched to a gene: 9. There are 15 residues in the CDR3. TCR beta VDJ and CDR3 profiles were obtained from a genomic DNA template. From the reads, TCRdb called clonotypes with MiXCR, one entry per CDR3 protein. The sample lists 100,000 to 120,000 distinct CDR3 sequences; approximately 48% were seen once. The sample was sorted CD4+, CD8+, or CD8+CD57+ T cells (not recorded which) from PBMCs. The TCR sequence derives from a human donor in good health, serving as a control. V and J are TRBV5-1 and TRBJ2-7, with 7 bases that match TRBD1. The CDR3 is CASSLGQVERYEQYF. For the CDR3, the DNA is TGCGCCAGCAGCTTAGGACAGGTAGAAAGGTACGAGCAGTACTTC.